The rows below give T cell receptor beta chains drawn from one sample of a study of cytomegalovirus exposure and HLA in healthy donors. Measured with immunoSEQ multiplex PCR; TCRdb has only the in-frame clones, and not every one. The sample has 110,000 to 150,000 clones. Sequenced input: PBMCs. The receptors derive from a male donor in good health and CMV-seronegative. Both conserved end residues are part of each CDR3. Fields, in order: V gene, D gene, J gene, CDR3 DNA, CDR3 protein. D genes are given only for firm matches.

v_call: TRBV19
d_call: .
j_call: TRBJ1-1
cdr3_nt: TGTGCCAGTAGTATTCGATTTTCCCACATGAACACTGAAGCTTTCTTT
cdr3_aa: CASSIRFSHMNTEAFF

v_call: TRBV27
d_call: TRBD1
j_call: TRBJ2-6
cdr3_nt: TGTGCCAGCAGTTCTACAGGGGGCGGCTCTGGGGCCAACGTCCTGACTTTC
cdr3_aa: CASSSTGGGSGANVLTF

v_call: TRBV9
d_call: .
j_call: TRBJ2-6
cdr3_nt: TGTGCCAGCAGCGCACAGCTCCTTAGCTCTGGGGCCAACGTCCTGACTTTC
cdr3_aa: CASSAQLLSSGANVLTF

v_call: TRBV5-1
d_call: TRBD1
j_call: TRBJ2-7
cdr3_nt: TGCGCCAGCAGCTTGGCGGAGACAGGGAGCAACGACGAGCAGTACTTC
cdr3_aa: CASSLAETGSNDEQYF

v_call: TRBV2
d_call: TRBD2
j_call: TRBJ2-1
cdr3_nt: TGTGCCAGCAGTGGAGCGGGGAGCTACAATGAGCAGTTCTTC
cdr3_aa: CASSGAGSYNEQFF

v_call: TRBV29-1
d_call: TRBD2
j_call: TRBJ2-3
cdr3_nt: TGCACCGGACTAGCGGGAACAGATACGCAGTATTTT
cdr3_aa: CTGLAGTDTQYF

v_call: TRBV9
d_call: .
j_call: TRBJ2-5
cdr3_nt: TGTGCCAGCAGCGTAGAGGGGGTTCAAGAGACCCAGTACTTC
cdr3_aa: CASSVEGVQETQYF

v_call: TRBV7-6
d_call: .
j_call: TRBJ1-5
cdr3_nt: TGTGCCAGCAGCCCCCTCGGGGGTGGCAATCAGCCCCAGCATTTT
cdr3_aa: CASSPLGGGNQPQHF

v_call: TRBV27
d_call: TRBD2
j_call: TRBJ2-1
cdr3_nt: TGTGCCAGCAGTCCCGGACTAGCGGGGGGCAATGAGCAGTTCTTC
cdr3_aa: CASSPGLAGGNEQFF

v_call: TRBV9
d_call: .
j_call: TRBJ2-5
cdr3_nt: TGTGCCAGCAGCGTAGAAGGTGGCGGGATCCGCGGGGAGACCCAGTACTTC
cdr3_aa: CASSVEGGGIRGETQYF

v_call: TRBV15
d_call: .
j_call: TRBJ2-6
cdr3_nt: TGTGCCACCAGCAGAGATTTTGGGGCAGGGGCTGGGGCCAACGTCCTGACTTTC
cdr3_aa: CATSRDFGAGAGANVLTF

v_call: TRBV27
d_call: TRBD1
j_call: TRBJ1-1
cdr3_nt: TGTGCCAGCAGCCGCCGACAGGGGGGGAACACTGAAGCTTTCTTT
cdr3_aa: CASSRRQGGNTEAFF

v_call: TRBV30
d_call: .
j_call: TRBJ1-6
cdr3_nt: TGTGCCTGGAGCAGAGGGTATAATTCACCCCTCCACTTT
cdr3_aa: CAWSRGYNSPLHF

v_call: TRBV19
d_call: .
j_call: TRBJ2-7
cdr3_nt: TGTGCCAGTAGTATATACAGGGACTACGAGCAGTACTTC
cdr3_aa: CASSIYRDYEQYF

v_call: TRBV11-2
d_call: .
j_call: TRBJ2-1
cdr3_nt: TGTGCCAGCAGCTTGGCCTGGGCTTATGAGCAGTTCTTC
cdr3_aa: CASSLAWAYEQFF

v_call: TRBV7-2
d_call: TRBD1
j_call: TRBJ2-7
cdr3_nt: TGTGCCAGCAGCCCCCTAACAGGGGGAGGCGACGAGCAGTACTTC
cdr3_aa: CASSPLTGGGDEQYF

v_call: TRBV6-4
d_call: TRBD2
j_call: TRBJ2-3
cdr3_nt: TGTGCCAGCAGTCCACTAGCGGGGGGACCCACAGATACGCAGTATTTT
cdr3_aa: CASSPLAGGPTDTQYF

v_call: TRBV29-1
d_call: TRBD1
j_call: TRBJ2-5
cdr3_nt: TGCAGCGTTCACACGGGACAGGGTCAAGAGACCCAGTACTTC
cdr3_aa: CSVHTGQGQETQYF

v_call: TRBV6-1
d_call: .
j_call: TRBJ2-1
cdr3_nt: TGTGCCAGCAGCCGGACTGTGGTCGGCAATGAGCAGTTCTTC
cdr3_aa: CASSRTVVGNEQFF

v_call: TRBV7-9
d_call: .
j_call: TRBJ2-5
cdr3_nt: TGTGCCAGCAGCATTCGCGGGGGCGGGCAAGAGACCCAGTACTTC
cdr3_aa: CASSIRGGGQETQYF

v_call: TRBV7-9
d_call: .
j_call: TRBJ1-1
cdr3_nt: .
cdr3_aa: CASTFGEGKKAFF

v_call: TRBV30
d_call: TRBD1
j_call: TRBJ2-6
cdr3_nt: TGTGCCTGGGGGACAGGGCCATCTGGGGCCAACGTCCTGACTTTC
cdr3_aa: CAWGTGPSGANVLTF

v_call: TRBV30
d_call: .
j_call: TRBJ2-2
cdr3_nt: TGTGCCTGGAGTGTAGGGCGGGGCACCGGGGAGCTGTTTTTT
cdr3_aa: CAWSVGRGTGELFF

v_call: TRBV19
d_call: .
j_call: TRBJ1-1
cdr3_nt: TGTGCCAGTAGGCCGCACAGCATGAACACTGAAGCTTTCTTT
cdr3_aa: CASRPHSMNTEAFF

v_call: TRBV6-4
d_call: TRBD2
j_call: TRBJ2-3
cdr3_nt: TGTGCCAGCAGCCCAACCCCGGGACTAGCGTGGGATACGCAGTATTTT
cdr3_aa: CASSPTPGLAWDTQYF

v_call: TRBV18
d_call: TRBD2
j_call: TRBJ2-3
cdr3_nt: TGTGCCAGCTCAGGACAACTAGCGGAGAGCACAGATACGCAGTATTTT
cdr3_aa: CASSGQLAESTDTQYF

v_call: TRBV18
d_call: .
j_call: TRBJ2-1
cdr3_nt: TGTGCCAGCTCACCCGCGGGACAGCTTTACAATGAGCAGTTCTTC
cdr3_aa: CASSPAGQLYNEQFF

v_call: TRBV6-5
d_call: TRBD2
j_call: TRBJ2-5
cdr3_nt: TGTGCCAGCAGAGAGACTAGCGCAGGAAAAGAGACCCAGTACTTC
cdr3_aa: CASRETSAGKETQYF

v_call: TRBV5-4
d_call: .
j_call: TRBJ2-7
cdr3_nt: TGTGCCAGCAGCTTGGGACAGAGTACGTCCTTCGAGCAGTACTTC
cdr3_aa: CASSLGQSTSFEQYF

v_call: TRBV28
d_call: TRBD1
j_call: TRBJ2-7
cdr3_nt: TGTGCCAGCAGTCTTAGAGACCGGGGACAGGGGAAAACCTACGAGCAGTACTTC
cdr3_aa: CASSLRDRGQGKTYEQYF

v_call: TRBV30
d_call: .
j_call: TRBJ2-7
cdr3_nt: TGTGCCTGGACCAGACTGAACGAGCAGTACTTC
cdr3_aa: CAWTRLNEQYF

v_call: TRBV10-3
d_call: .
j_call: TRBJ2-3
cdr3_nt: TGTGCCATCAGTGAGGGGGCCAGCCCAGATACGCAGTATTTT
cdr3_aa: CAISEGASPDTQYF

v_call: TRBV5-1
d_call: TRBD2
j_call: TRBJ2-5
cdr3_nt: TGCGCCAGCAGCTTCGGTGGCGGGAGTCAAGAGACCCAGTACTTC
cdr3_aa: CASSFGGGSQETQYF

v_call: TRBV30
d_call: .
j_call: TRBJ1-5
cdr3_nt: TGTGCCTGGAGTGAACAGGGTAAAGGAATTCAGCCCCAGCATTTT
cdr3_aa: CAWSEQGKGIQPQHF

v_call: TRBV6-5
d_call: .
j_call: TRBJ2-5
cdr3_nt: TGTGCCAGCAGTTACGATGACTTACAAGAGACCCAGTACTTC
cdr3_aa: CASSYDDLQETQYF

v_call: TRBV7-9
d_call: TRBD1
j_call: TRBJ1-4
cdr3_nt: TGTGCCAGCACTCCTTGGGGACAGCGTAATGAAAAACTGTTTTTT
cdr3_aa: CASTPWGQRNEKLFF

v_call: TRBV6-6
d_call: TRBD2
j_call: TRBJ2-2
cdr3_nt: TGTGCCAGCAGTTACGGACTAGCGGGAGTCGGGGAGCTGTTTTTT
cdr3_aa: CASSYGLAGVGELFF

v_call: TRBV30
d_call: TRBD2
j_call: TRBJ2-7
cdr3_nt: TGTGCCTGGAGTGTATCTAGCGGAAGATACGAGCAGTACTTC
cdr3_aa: CAWSVSSGRYEQYF

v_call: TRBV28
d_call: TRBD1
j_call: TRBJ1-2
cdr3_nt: TGTGCCAGCAGTTTATTAACAGGGGATGGCTACACCTTC
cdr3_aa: CASSLLTGDGYTF

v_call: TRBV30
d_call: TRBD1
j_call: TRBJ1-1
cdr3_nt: TGTGCCTGGAGTCCAATTCGGGACAGGGGGCGCCGGACTGAAGCTTTCTTT
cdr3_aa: CAWSPIRDRGRRTEAFF